The source of this TCR beta chain is a study of CD8+ T cells in alopecia areata. A remark on this clone: Its specificity is not known.

Treatment specified: oral pan-JAK inhibitor, 5-10 mg twice daily. Lesional scalp tissue (obtained by punch biopsy) and peripheral blood were collected from alopecia areata patients. Study-wide results and caveats: Across lesional scalp, and particularly alopecia totalis/universalis, clonality surpassed that of normal scalp. Researchers say the link of baseline CD8+ expansion to response remains uncertain, with one nonresponder. Scalp and blood samples kept many expanded lesional clones throughout tofacitinib.

Following RNA extraction, reverse transcription yielded cDNA that acted as the sequencing template. Profiled with immunoSEQ multiplex PCR; TCRdb holds only in-frame clones, not every one. The sample lists roughly 200,000 clones; approximately 53% were seen once. This material consisted of CD8+ T cells sorted from blood, taken at week 24, from a patient treated with tofacitinib. The sequence was obtained from a human donor with alopecia areata.

CDR3 loop: CASSPGQFTDTQYF. The CDR3 DNA reads as TGTGCCAGCAGCCCGGGACAGTTCACAGATACGCAGTATTTT. V is TRBV11-2 and J is TRBJ2-3; 7 positions agree with TRBD1. V shed 5 bases, J shed 2 bases, and the junction held 4 bases outside the gene matches. The CDR3 extends over 14 amino acids. Germline V CDR1 and CDR2: SGHAT, FQNNGV. Together with reference TRBV11-2 and TRBJ2-3, the CDR3 gives the full variable domain: EAGVAQSPRYKIIEKRQSVAFWCNPISGHATLYWYQQILGQGPKLLIQFQNNGVVDDSQLPKDRFSAERLKGVDSTLKIQPAKLEDSAVYLCASSPGQFTDTQYFGPGTRLTVL.